Listed below are T cell receptor beta chains from one sample, sequenced in a study of blood T cell repertoires in COVID-19. The table came from immunoSEQ multiplex PCR; TCRdb's copy has only in-frame clones and leaves some out. The sample shows approximately 220,000 clones, approximately 83% of them seen only once. Sequencing input: peripheral blood. All receptors derive from a woman aged 60 to 75 with acute or convalescent COVID-19. Each CDR3 is given with its conserved first and last residue. D genes are given only for firm matches. Clone size, where shown, is once, few, many, or a class for clones that have expanded.

d_gene	v_gene	abundance	j_gene	CDR3aa	CDR3nt
-	TRBV7-9	-	TRBJ1-4	CASSLIQGEKLFF	TGTGCCAGCAGCTTAATCCAGGGAGAAAAACTGTTTTTT
-	TRBV7-9	-	TRBJ1-2	CASSLGQGDGYTF	TGTGCCAGCAGCTTAGGCCAGGGTGATGGCTACACCTTC
-	TRBV6-4	-	TRBJ2-7	CASSDQTYEQYF	TGTGCCAGCAGTGACCAGACCTACGAGCAGTACTTC
-	TRBV6-1	-	TRBJ1-2	CASSEADTGYGYTF	TGTGCCAGCAGTGAAGCGGACACGGGCTATGGCTACACCTTC
TRBD2	TRBV6-5	once	TRBJ2-7	CASTISTSGGSKQYF	TGTGCCAGCACCATCTCTACTAGCGGCGGCAGCAAGCAGTACTTC
TRBD1	TRBV5-5	few	TRBJ1-1	CASSLTGGANPGAFF	TGTGCCAGCAGCTTGACAGGGGGCGCGAACCCTGGAGCTTTCTTT
TRBD1	TRBV27	-	TRBJ1-3	CASSPQGARGNTIYF	TGTGCCAGCTCCCCACAGGGGGCGAGAGGAAACACCATATATTTT
TRBD1	TRBV30	-	TRBJ2-6	CAWSGTGRISGANVLTF	TGTGCCTGGAGTGGGACAGGGAGGATATCTGGGGCCAACGTCCTGACTTTC
-	TRBV7-9	once	TRBJ2-3	CASSLGNPDTQYF	TGTGCCAGCAGCCTCGGGAATCCAGATACGCAGTATTTT
TRBD2	TRBV18	-	TRBJ2-3	CASSSGLAGGKDTQYF	TGTGCCAGCTCATCCGGACTAGCGGGGGGGAAAGATACGCAGTATTTT
-	TRBV19	-	TRBJ1-5	CASSNGMYSNQPQHF	TGTGCCAGTAGTAACGGGATGTATAGCAATCAGCCCCAGCATTTT
-	TRBV14	-	TRBJ1-2	CASSRPGLWDGYTF	TGTGCCAGCAGCCGCCCGGGACTGTGGGATGGCTACACCTTC